This T cell receptor beta chain came from a study of cytomegalovirus exposure and HLA in healthy donors. In the PCR, 60 Vbeta and 13 Jbeta primers were used. Clones were sequenced by immunoSEQ multiplex PCR, and TCRdb holds only the in-frame ones, with some missing. The profile shows roughly 150,000 clones, about 74% of them singletons. The donors (healthy individuals) were bone marrow donors. Study-wide results and caveats: There were about 160 TCR beta chains listed as cytomegalovirus-associated. 87-base-pair reads could not separate some V segments, including TRBV6-2 and TRBV6-3.

V lost 6 bases to trimming and J lost 2 bases; unmatched junction nucleotides: 7. The CDR3 sequence is 16 residues long. Germline CDR1 MNHEY, CDR2 SMNVEV (reference sequence). Points on this clone: Its antigen is not identified.

The TCR sequence derives from a woman between 35 and 50 years old in good health and CMV-seronegative. The chain uses TRBV27 and TRBJ2-7, with 13 bases matching TRBD2. Sequencing was done on a sample of PBMCs. As DNA, the CDR3 is TGTGCCAGCAGAAGAACCGGGACTAGCGGGACCTACGAGCAGTACTTC. Residues: CASRRTGTSGTYEQYF.